A single TCR beta chain is shown here with its context. Its specificity is unknown. These data come from a study of T cell repertoires in cytomegalovirus infection. Turning to the study itself: In the study, CMV epitopes included recently identified HLA-C-restricted and well-studied HLA-B-restricted ones. Indicated by public TCR beta signatures were CMV infection and matching HLA type. Whole-study results and caveats: Cumulative frequency of public TCR beta families picked out carriers of CMV plus the relevant HLA. CMV-specific TCR beta clonotypes restricted by HLA-C dominated the ex vivo response.

TCRdb re-derived calls from the reads in MiXCR, one entry per CDR3 protein. The sample records about 130,000 distinct CDR3 sequences, more than 25% being singletons. V lost 4 bases to trimming and J lost 0 bases; unmatched junction nucleotides: 5. The CDR3 length is 16 residues. Germline CDR1 is MNHNS and CDR2 is SASEGT. The chain joins TRBV6-1 to TRBJ1-3; TRBD1 matches at 8 bases. The sequencing here drew on CD8+ T cells from cultured PBMCs, taken from culture after CMV antigen stimulation. This receptor was taken from a human donor in good health (CMV status not recorded). Some clones in this sample may be carry-over from other donors' samples. The CDR3 is CASSGGQGYSGNTIYF. For the CDR3, the DNA is TGTGCCAGCAGTGGTGGACAGGGTTACTCTGGAAACACCATATATTTT.